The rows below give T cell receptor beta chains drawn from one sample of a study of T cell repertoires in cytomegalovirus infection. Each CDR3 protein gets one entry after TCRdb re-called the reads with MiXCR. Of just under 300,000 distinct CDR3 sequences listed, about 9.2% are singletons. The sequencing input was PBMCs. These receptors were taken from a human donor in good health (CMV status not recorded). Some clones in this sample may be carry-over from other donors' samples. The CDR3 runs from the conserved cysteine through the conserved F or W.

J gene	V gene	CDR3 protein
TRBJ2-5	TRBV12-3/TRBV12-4	CASSRRTSGQETQYF
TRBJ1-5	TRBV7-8	CASSSEQGFGQPQHF
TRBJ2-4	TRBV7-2	CASSFRGGEDIQYF
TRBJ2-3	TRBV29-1	CSVSGLPHADTQYF
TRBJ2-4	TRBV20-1	CSAREGQKEENIQYF
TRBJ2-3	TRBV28	CASRPPGQGGTDTQYF
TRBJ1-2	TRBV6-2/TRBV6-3	CASSFPGVPHGYTF
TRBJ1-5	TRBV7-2	CASSLGSGGNQPQHF
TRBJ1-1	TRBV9	CASSVDDRVISEAFF
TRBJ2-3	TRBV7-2	CASSFPRGGGNTQYF
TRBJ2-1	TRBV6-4	CASSDSGTGGFSYNEQFF
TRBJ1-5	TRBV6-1	CASCPSGRGNQPQHF
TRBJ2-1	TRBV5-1	CASSRDGLAGTNEQFF
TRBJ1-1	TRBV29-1	CSVAWTPGDEAFF
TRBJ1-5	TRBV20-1	CSASFVSNQPQHF
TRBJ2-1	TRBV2	CASSVESDNEQFF
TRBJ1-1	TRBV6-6	CASTNGWREMNTEAFF
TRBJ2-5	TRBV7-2	CASSLMAARGYQETQYF
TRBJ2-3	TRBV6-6	CASSYYPRGPSGDTQYF
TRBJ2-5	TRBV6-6	CASSYEVQGRLETQYF
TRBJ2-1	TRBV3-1	CASGLAGSYNEQFF
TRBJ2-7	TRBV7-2	CASSSAPRGRGGREQYF
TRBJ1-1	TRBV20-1	CSASHTVNTEAFF
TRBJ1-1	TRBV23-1	CATPLGEGRNEAFF
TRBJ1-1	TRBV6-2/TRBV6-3	CASNAGTVTEAFF
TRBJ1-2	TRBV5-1	CASSLAPKSEYGYTF
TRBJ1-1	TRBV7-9	CASKLQNTEAFF
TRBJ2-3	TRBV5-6	CASSLGAGPSTDTQYF
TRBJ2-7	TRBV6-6	CASSRASSGSSYEQYF
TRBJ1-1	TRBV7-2	CASSLKSGDLNTEAFF
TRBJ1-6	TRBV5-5	CASSSQSSYNSPLHF
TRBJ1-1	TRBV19	CASRVIPRDSVTEAFF
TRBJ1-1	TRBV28	CASENRGGTEAFF
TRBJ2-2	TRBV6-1	CASSNRGNTGELFF
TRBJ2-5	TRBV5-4	CASTRKGGETQYF
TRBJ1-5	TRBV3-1	CASSQSGAIQPQHF
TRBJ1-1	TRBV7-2	CASSFHGQGNTEAFF
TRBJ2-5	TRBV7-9	CASSSIRDRGRETQYF
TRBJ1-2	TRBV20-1	CSARDGGIGFGYTF
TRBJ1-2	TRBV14	CASSQEGLANYGYTF
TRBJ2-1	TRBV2	CASSLSGDYNEQFF
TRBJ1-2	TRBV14	CASSQDLRANYGYTF
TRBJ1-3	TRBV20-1	CSAPVGGNTIYF
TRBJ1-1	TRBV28	CEIRGNTEAFF